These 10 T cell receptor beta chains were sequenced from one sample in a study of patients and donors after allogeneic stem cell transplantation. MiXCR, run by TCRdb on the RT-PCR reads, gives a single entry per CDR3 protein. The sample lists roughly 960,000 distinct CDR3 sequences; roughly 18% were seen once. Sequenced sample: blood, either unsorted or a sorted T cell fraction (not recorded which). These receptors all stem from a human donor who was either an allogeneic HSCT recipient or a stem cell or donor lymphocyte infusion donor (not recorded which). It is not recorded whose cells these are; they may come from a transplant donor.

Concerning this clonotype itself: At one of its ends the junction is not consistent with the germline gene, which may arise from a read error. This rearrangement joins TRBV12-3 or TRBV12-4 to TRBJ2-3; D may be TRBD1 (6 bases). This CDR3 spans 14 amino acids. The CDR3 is CASSPRDRPDTPYF. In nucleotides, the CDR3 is TGTGCCAGCAGTCCTCGAGACAGGCCAGATACGCCGTATTTT.

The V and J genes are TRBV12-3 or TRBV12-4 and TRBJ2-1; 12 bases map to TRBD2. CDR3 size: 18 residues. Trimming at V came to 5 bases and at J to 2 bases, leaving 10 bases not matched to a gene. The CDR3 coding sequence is TGTGCCAGCAGTCGGGACAGACTAGCGGGAGCAGCCTACAATGAGCAGTTCTTC. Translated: CASSRDRLAGAAYNEQFF.

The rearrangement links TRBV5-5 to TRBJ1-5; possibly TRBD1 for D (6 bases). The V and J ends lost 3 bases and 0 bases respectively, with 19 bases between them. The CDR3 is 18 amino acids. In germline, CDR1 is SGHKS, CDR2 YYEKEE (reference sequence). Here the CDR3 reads CASSWGAPGRTSNQPQHF. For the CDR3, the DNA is TGTGCCAGCAGCTGGGGGGCCCCGGGACGGACTAGCAATCAGCCCCAGCATTTT.

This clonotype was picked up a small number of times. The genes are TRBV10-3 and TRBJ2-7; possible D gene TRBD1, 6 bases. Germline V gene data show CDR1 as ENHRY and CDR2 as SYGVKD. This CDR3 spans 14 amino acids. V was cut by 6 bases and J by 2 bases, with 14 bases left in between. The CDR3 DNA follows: TGTGCCATCAGCTATACAGGGACCCCCTACGAGCAGTACTTC. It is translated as CAISYTGTPYEQYF.

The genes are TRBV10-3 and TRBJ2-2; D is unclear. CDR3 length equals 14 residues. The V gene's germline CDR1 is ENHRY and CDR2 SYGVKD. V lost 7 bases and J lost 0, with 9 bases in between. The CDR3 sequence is CAINSDANTGELFF. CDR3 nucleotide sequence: TGTGCCATCAATTCAGACGCGAACACCGGGGAGCTGTTTTTT.

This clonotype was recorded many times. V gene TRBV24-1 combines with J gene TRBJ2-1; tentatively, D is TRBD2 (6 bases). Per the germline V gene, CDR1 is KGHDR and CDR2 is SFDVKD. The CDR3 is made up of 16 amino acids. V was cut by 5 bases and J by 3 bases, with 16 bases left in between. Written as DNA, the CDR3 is TGTGCCACCAGTGGCCTTACTAGCTGGGGCTACAATGAGCAGTTCTTC. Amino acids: CATSGLTSWGYNEQFF.

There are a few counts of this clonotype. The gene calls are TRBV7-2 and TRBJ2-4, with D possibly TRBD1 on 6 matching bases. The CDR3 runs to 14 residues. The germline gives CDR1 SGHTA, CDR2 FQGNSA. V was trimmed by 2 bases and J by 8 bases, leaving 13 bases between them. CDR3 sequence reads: CASSLQGPRDIQYF. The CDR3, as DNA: TGTGCCAGCAGCTTACAGGGGCCTAGGGACATTCAGTACTTC. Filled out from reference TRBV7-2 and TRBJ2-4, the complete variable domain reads GAGVSQSPSNKVTEKGKDVELRCDPISGHTALYWYRQSLGQGLEFLIYFQGNSAPDKSGLPSDRFSAERTGGSVSTLTIQRTQQEDSAVYLCASSLQGPRDIQYFGAGTRLSVL.

DNA of the CDR3: TGTGCCAGCAGCTTCGGGGGGGACAGGGGTGCCGAGCAGTACTTC. Protein: CASSFGGDRGAEQYF. The chain combines TRBV11-2 with TRBJ2-7, with 10 bases matching TRBD1. Germline values: CDR1 SGHAT, CDR2 FQNNGV. The V segment lost 3 bases and the J segment 6 bases; nucleotides outside the gene matches: 8. There are 15 residues in the CDR3. Combining the CDR3 with reference TRBV11-2 and TRBJ2-7 gives the whole variable domain EAGVAQSPRYKIIEKRQSVAFWCNPISGHATLYWYQQILGQGPKLLIQFQNNGVVDDSQLPKDRFSAERLKGVDSTLKIQPAKLEDSAVYLCASSFGGDRGAEQYFGPGTRLTVT.

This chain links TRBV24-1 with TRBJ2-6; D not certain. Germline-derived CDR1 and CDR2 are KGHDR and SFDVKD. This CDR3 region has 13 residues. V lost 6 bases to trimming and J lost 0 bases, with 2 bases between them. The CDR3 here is CATSTSGANVLTF. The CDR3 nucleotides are TGTGCCACCAGTACCTCTGGGGCCAACGTCCTGACTTTC.

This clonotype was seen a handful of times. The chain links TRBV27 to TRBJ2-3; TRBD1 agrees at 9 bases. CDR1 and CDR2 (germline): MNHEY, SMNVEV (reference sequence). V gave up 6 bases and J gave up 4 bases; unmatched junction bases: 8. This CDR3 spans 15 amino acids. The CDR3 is CASRPRDRVSDTQYF. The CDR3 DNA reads TGTGCCAGCAGACCCCGGGACAGGGTTTCAGATACGCAGTATTTT.